This TCR beta chain was captured by sequencing in a study of shared clonotypes between healthy human individuals. Between the trimmed V and J ends, which lost 2 bases and 5 bases, there was a span of 7 bases. CDR1 is SNHLY, CDR2 FYNNEI, per germline. The CDR3 runs 13 residues. The study drew all its donors from Caucasian adults living in Nashville, Tennessee. In the source study's methods: ImmunoSEQ sequences covered only the junction and lacked quality scores; filtering therefore differed. Using immunoSEQ multiplex PCR, the repertoire was profiled, and TCRdb retains in-frame clones only, with some absent. The V and J calls and clone size were taken over from that table, and D and trimming were inferred from the DNA. The sample shows 1,400,000 or so clones, less than 99% of them seen only once.

J is TRBJ1-5 and V is TRBV2; D gene uncertain. Sample: naive CD4+ T cells sorted from blood. The subset is: CD45RA+ positively selected. The sequence came from a man between 25 and 39 years old in good health. CDR3 DNA: TGTGCCAGCAGTGAATATACGGATCAGCCCCAGCATTTT. Its translation: CASSEYTDQPQHF.